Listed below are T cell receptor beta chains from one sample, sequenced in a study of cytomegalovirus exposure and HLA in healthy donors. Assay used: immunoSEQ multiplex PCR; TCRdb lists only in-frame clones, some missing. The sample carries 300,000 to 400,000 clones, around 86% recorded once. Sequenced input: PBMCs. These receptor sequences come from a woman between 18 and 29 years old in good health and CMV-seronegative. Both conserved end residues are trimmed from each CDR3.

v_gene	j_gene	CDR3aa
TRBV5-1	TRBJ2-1	ASSFAGQITASYNEQF
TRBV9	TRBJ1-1	ASSSGTGVEAF
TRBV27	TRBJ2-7	ASSLYASGYEQY
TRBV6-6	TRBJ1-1	ASSYRGTAPEAF
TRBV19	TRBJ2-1	ASSDRGTIGNNEQF
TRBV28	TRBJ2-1	ASSLQTPNEQF
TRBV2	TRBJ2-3	ASRRADLSTDTQY
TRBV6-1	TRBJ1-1	ASSDRGGTEAF
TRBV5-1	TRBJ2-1	ASSYRGHNEQF
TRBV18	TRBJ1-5	ASSPGTGAQPQH
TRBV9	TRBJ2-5	ASSGAGVQETQY
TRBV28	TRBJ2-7	ATKGPVGQSYEQY
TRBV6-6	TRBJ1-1	ASSKQENTEAF
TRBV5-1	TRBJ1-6	ASSVGGDRGSSPLH
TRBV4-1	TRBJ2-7	ASSQDRGQGVEQY
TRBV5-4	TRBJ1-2	ASRGSQGDYGYT
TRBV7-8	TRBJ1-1	ASSLGVWVLTEAF
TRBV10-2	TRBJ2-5	ASSLSLGVAEETQY
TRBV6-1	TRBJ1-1	ASSGLQGGTEAF
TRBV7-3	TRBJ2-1	ASSRDFYNEQF
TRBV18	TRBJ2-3	ASSPATGTYTDTQY
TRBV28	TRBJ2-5	ASSLGQGGTQY
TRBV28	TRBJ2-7	ASSKGTSGIFSYEQY
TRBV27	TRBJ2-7	ASSLYGTGSARPSYEQY
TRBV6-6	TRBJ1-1	ASSVMNTEAF
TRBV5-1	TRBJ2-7	ASSRTETGGYEQY
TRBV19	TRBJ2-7	ASSSGTSGRREQY
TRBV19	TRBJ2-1	ASSKTEANEQF
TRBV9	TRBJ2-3	ASSVATSTDTQY
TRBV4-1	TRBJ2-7	ASSLEGLAGGYEQY
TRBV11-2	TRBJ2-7	ASSRMGTGSPYEQY
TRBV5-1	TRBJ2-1	ASSLPDRGVWNEQF
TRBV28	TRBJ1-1	ASSSGVNTEAF
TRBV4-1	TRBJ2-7	ASSQQGGTGGRPYEQY
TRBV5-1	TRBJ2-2	ASSGTGVVSAAGELF
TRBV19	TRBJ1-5	ASSPGNNQPQH
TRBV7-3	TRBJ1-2	ASSLSQADPYT
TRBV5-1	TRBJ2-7	ASSADRVIYEQY
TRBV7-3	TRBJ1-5	ASSLKRGGLSNQPQH
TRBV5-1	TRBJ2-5	ASSSTEGGETQY
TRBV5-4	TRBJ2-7	ASSLHRGYEQY
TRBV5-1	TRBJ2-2	ASSLGIGTVNTGELF
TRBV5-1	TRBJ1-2	ASSRDRGHYGYT
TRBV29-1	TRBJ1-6	SVKTGDSSPLH
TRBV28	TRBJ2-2	ASSWPEGGAGELF
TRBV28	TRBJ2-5	ASTGVQETQY
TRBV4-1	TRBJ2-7	ASSHKTSGDYEQY
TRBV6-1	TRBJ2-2	ASIARENTGELF
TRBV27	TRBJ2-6	ASSFYRSGANVLT
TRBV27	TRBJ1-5	ASSATGSFGQPQH
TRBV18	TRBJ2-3	ASSRGTGADTQY
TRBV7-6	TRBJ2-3	ASSLGNVGTGGSTQY
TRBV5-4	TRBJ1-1	ASSATGDTEAF
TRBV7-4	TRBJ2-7	ASSEPGTSGGYEQY
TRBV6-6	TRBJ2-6	ASSSSSGANVLT